These 28 T cell receptor beta chains were sequenced from one sample in a study of response to subunit inactivated influenza vaccine. TCRdb re-called the RT-PCR reads through MiXCR, storing one row per CDR3 protein. The sample lists 610,000 or so distinct CDR3 sequences, less than 15% occurring once. Sequences were derived from PBMCs from blood, sampled about 11 days after vaccination. These receptors all stem from a man aged 50 to 60 who received an inactivated influenza vaccine.

A few counts support this clonotype. This chain links TRBV4-3 with TRBJ2-7; D is ambiguous. Trimming shortened V by 4 bases and J by 3 bases, and 10 bases separated the two germline ends. The CDR3 totals 13 residues. The germline V gene encodes CDR1 LGHNA and CDR2 YSLEER. The CDR3 sequence: CASSLTTHYEQYF. Written as DNA, the CDR3 is TGCGCCAGCAGCCTAACGACTCACTACGAGCAGTACTTC.

This clonotype was counted ten times or more. Here the CDR3 reads CASSLLGSQYNEQFF. The CDR3, as DNA: TGCGCCAGCAGCCTTCTGGGATCGCAATACAATGAGCAGTTCTTC. The chain recombines TRBV5-1 with TRBJ2-1; no definite D call. The CDR3 is 15 residues long. From germline, CDR1 is SGHRS and CDR2 YFSETQ. V lost 4 bases to trimming and J lost 4 bases, with 15 bases between them.

V and J are TRBV30 and TRBJ2-7; D is perhaps TRBD2 (5 bases). The V end was cut by 0 bases, the J end by 4 bases, with 10 bases between. Germline loops: CDR1 GTSNPN, CDR2 SVGIG (reference sequence). The CDR3 covers 13 residues. The CDR3 coding sequence is TGTGCCTGGAGTGTATTTCTAGCTTACGAGCAGTACTTC. This translates into CAWSVFLAYEQYF.

This clonotype was seen ten or more times. CDR3 in amino acids: CASSLAIGDEQYF. DNA for the CDR3: TGTGCCAGCAGCTTAGCGATCGGGGACGAGCAGTACTTC. V usage is TRBV7-8 and J usage is TRBJ2-7, with D possibly TRBD2 on 5 matching bases. The ends were cut back, 0 bases at V and 5 bases at J, with 8 bases in the middle. Germline CDR1 reads SGHVS; CDR2 reads FQNEAQ. The CDR3 sequence is 13 residues long. The full variable domain, in which reference TRBV7-8 and TRBJ2-7 provide the parts outside the CDR3, is GAGVSQSPRYKVAKRGQDVALRCDPISGHVSLFWYQQALGQGPEFLTYFQNEAQLDKSGLPSDRFFAERPEGSVSTLKIQRTQQEDSAVYLCASSLAIGDEQYFGPGTRLTVT.

This clonotype was detected a few times. The genes are TRBV5-6 and TRBJ2-7, with TRBD2 matching 8 bases. The ends lost 2 bases at V and 2 bases at J; junction bases unmatched: 6. CDR3 length: 15 residues. Germline V gene sequence: CDR1 SGHDT, CDR2 YYEEEE. The CDR3 coding sequence is TGTGCCAGCAGCTTCGGCGGGAGGTATCCCTACGAGCAGTACTTC. Translation: CASSFGGRYPYEQYF.

This clonotype was detected a few times. This rearrangement joins TRBV28 to TRBJ2-2, with a possible D match to TRBD1 (6 bases). The CDR3 is made up of 13 amino acids. V was shortened by 8 bases and J by 0 bases, with 7 bases between the two germline ends. The germline gives CDR1 MDHEN, CDR2 SYDVKM. CDR3: CASEGANTGELFF. Here the CDR3 DNA reads TGTGCCAGCGAGGGGGCGAACACCGGGGAGCTGTTTTTT.

V and J are TRBV9 and TRBJ1-2, with 7 bases matching TRBD1. This CDR3 is 15 amino acids long. The V gene end was trimmed by 0 bases and the J gene end by 0 bases; junction bases not matched to a gene: 2. The germline gives CDR1 SGDLS, CDR2 YYNGEE. DNA for the CDR3: TGTGCCAGCAGCGTAGGACAGGGAGCTAACTATGGCTACACCTTC. The encoded protein is CASSVGQGANYGYTF.

The sample holds a few counts of this clonotype. V is TRBV12-3 or TRBV12-4 and J is TRBJ2-5; 8 bases match TRBD1. The CDR3 spans 15 residues. Trimming took 4 bases from V and 4 from J; bases not matched to a gene: 8. CDR3 loop: CASSSNQGAGETQYF. For the CDR3, the DNA is TGTGCCAGCAGTTCCAACCAGGGGGCCGGAGAGACCCAGTACTTC.

The rearrangement links TRBV5-1 to TRBJ2-7; TRBD1 might be the D (6 bases). The V end was cut by 4 bases, the J end by 7 bases, with 18 bases between. Looked up from germline, CDR1 is SGHRS and CDR2 is YFSETQ. This CDR3 has 14 residues. DNA of the CDR3: TGCGCCAGCAGCCTGGATGACAGGTGGGGGGAGCAGTACTTC. Its translation is CASSLDDRWGEQYF.

The J gene is TRBJ2-7, the V gene TRBV7-2, with 8 bases fitting TRBD1. Germline V gives CDR1 SGHTA, CDR2 FQGNSA. V shed 5 bases, J shed 3 bases, and the junction held 6 bases outside the gene matches. The CDR3 runs to 14 residues. CDR3 sequence: CASSQGTGDYEQYF. CDR3 DNA: TGTGCCAGCAGCCAAGGGACAGGCGACTACGAGCAGTACTTC.

The sample holds a few counts of this clonotype. The chain employs TRBV20-1 and TRBJ1-1; D is possibly TRBD1 (6 bases). V was cut by 5 bases and J by 10 bases, with 20 bases left in between. Germline V gene lookup returns CDR1 DFQATT and CDR2 SNEGSKA (reference sequence). The CDR3 runs 13 residues. CDR3 residues: CSADRGTRHGAFF. As DNA, the CDR3 is TGCAGTGCTGATAGGGGGACACGGCACGGAGCTTTCTTT.

This clonotype was recorded a few times. The J gene is TRBJ2-2, the V gene TRBV11-2, with a tentative D call TRBD1 (6 bases). Per germline, CDR1 SGHAT and CDR2 FQNNGV. CDR3 length equals 16 residues. V lost 3 bases and J lost 4, with 15 bases in between. The CDR3, as DNA: TGTGCCAGCAGCTTCACTTTCCAGGGGCTCACCGGGGAGCTGTTTTTT. Translating gives CASSFTFQGLTGELFF.

This clonotype came up many times. The chain couples TRBV4-3 to TRBJ1-2; the D is unclear. Trimming removed 0 bases from V and 6 bases from J, with 14 bases in between. This CDR3 is built from 15 residues. From germline, CDR1 is LGHNA and CDR2 YSLEER. The CDR3 protein is CASSQDRQFHNGYTF. CDR3 bases: TGCGCCAGCAGCCAAGACAGGCAGTTTCACAATGGCTACACCTTC.

This clonotype was detected a few times. The rearrangement uses TRBV12-3 or TRBV12-4 and TRBJ1-2, with D unresolved. The CDR3 has 14 amino acids. Trimming stripped 7 bases from V and 8 bases from J, with 20 bases between. CDR3 in DNA: TGTGCCAGCAAGGAGTCCAGCGCCTTGGGGGGCTACACCTTC. Translating gives CASKESSALGGYTF.

The chain recombines TRBV9 with TRBJ2-7; 10 bases are a match to TRBD2. Trimming took 3 bases from V and 6 from J; bases not matched to a gene: 9. This CDR3 spans 15 amino acids. CDR1 and CDR2 (germline): SGDLS, YYNGEE. CDR3 loop: CASSAKLAGMGEQYF. Written as DNA, the CDR3 is TGTGCCAGCAGCGCCAAACTAGCGGGGATGGGCGAGCAGTACTTC.

This clonotype was seen a few times. The chain joins TRBV12-3 or TRBV12-4 to TRBJ1-5; no clear D gene. The CDR3 is made up of 15 amino acids. Between the trimmed V and J ends, which lost 5 bases and 0 bases, there was a span of 11 bases. The CDR3 DNA reads TGTGCCAGCAGTAGAGACGGAGATAGCAATCAGCCCCAGCATTTT. Translated: CASSRDGDSNQPQHF.

This clonotype was detected a few times. This chain uses TRBV19 with TRBJ2-7; 9 nucleotides match TRBD1. Germline V CDR1 and CDR2: LNHDA, SQIVND (reference sequence). The junction had 7 bases not matched to a gene; V was cut back by 6 bases and J by 4 bases. CDR3 length: 14 amino acids. DNA for the CDR3: TGTGCCAGTAGCTGGGGGACAGGGTTGTACGAGCAGTACTTC. Translation gives CASSWGTGLYEQYF. Full variable domain (outside the CDR3, taken from reference TRBV19 and TRBJ2-7): DGGITQSPKYLFRKEGQNVTLSCEQNLNHDAMYWYRQDPGQGLRLIYYSQIVNDFQKGDIAEGYSVSREKKESFPLTVTSAQKNPTAFYLCASSWGTGLYEQYFGPGTRLTVT.

This chain links TRBV28 with TRBJ2-1; 7 bases agree with TRBD2. The trim removed 6 bases at V and 6 bases at J, leaving 5 bases unmatched. Germline CDR1 MDHEN, CDR2 SYDVKM. The CDR3 length is 13 residues. The CDR3 DNA reads TGTGCCAGCAGGGTGACTAGCTCCAATGAGCAGTTCTTC. Amino acid sequence: CASRVTSSNEQFF.

The chain couples TRBV5-1 to TRBJ2-3; tentatively, D is TRBD2 (6 bases). The V end was cut by 6 bases, the J end by 2 bases, with 13 bases between. This CDR3 comprises 14 residues. CDR1 is SGHRS, CDR2 YFSETQ, per germline. CDR3 DNA: TGCGCCAGCAATTTGGGGGAGGTCACAGATACGCAGTATTTT. Protein sequence: CASNLGEVTDTQYF.

In this sample, this clonotype turned up a few times. The chain links TRBV28 to TRBJ2-1, with D possibly matching TRBD1 (5 bases). V was clipped by 2 bases and J by 4 bases, with 18 bases between them. Germline V gene data show CDR1 as MDHEN and CDR2 as SYDVKM. The CDR3 length is 17 residues. CDR3 in amino acids: CASSLPRTSPNYNEQFF. CDR3 DNA sequence: TGTGCCAGCAGTTTACCGCGGACAAGTCCTAATTACAATGAGCAGTTCTTC.

This clonotype was counted between two and nine times. V gene TRBV20-1 combines with J gene TRBJ1-5; 9 positions match TRBD1. The V gene's germline CDR1 is DFQATT and CDR2 SNEGSKA (reference sequence). Unmatched junction bases numbered 6, after V lost 1 base and J lost 2 bases. The CDR3 consists of 16 residues. The CDR3: CSARGTGGVGNQPQHF. CDR3 DNA sequence: TGCAGTGCTAGAGGTACAGGGGGCGTTGGCAATCAGCCCCAGCATTTT.

J is TRBJ2-7 and V is TRBV5-1, with TRBD2 matching over 10 bases. Germline CDR1 and CDR2: SGHRS and YFSETQ. This CDR3 contains 15 residues. The ends lost 4 bases at V and 6 bases at J; junction bases unmatched: 10. In DNA, the CDR3 is TGCGCCAGCAGCCGGGAGAGCGGGAGGGCCGGCGAGCAGTACTTC. Translating it yields CASSRESGRAGEQYF.

This clonotype was seen only a few times. The chain has TRBV6-1 and TRBJ2-5, with unresolved D. The CDR3 has 14 residues. Trimming took off 6 bases at V and 1 base at J, with 12 bases between the two ends. Germline values: CDR1 MNHNS, CDR2 SASEGT. The chain's CDR3 is CASRERSFQETQYF. Here the CDR3 DNA reads TGTGCCAGCAGGGAGAGGAGTTTCCAAGAGACCCAGTACTTC.

This clonotype came up a few times. The V and J genes are TRBV28 and TRBJ2-3; D is ambiguous. Germline assignment: CDR1 MDHEN and CDR2 SYDVKM. CDR3 length: 15 residues. V lost 1 base to trimming and J lost 0 bases, with 8 bases between them. The CDR3 spells CASSLFGSSTDTQYF. DNA of the CDR3: TGTGCCAGCAGTTTATTCGGCAGTAGCACAGATACGCAGTATTTT.

This clonotype appeared a few times. This sequence joins TRBV6-1 and TRBJ2-4; 10 nucleotides line up with TRBD1. The junction had 5 bases not matched to a gene; V was cut back by 7 bases and J by 8 bases. The CDR3 covers 13 residues. CDR1 is MNHNS and CDR2 is SASEGT in the germline V gene. The CDR3 DNA reads TGTGCCAGCAACGACAGGGGGCTATACATTCAGTACTTC. Translating it yields CASNDRGLYIQYF.

This clonotype was seen repeatedly, ten times or more. The chain carries TRBV20-1 and TRBJ2-4; D may be TRBD1 or TRBD2 (5 bases each). Germline V lookup: CDR1 DFQATT, CDR2 SNEGSKA (reference sequence). The germline V and J ends were trimmed by 3 bases and 8 bases, with 14 bases remaining between them. The CDR3 totals 13 residues. The CDR3 bases are TGCAGTGCTAGTACGGGGCTCTTGGACATTCAGTACTTC. It encodes CSASTGLLDIQYF.

This clonotype came up many times. V is TRBV12-3 or TRBV12-4 and J is TRBJ2-7; D remains ambiguous. This CDR3 contains 13 residues. Trimming left V 3 bases short and J 2 bases short, with 8 bases between. The CDR3 DNA reads as TGTGCCAGCAGTTTTGGGCTAGCCTACGAGCAGTACTTC. Its protein is CASSFGLAYEQYF.

The V gene is TRBV5-6, the J gene TRBJ2-7; D not certain. CDR1 is SGHDT, CDR2 YYEEEE, per germline. Trimming removed 1 base at V and 0 bases at J, with 11 bases between. The CDR3 has 15 amino acids. The CDR3: CASSLSSAPSYEQYF. DNA of the CDR3: TGTGCCAGCAGCTTGAGCTCAGCTCCCTCCTACGAGCAGTACTTC.